This TCR beta chain was sequenced for a study of T cells after yellow fever vaccination. General study findings and limits: Subsequent booster samples again held most clones from primary vaccination (approximately 95% CD4, roughly 88% CD8).

Each CDR3 protein is one row after TCRdb ran MiXCR on the 5' RACE reads. The sample shows approximately 300,000 distinct CDR3 sequences, over 8.5% of them seen only once. Trimming cost V 1 base and J 0 bases, with 13 bases left between them. Germline assignment: CDR1 SGHTA and CDR2 FQGNSA. This CDR3 has 16 residues. Concerning this clonotype itself: Its antigen is unidentified.

Source: CD4+ T cells sorted from PBMCs, taken 45 days after the yellow fever booster vaccination. The rearrangement links TRBV7-2 to TRBJ2-7; possible D gene TRBD2, 5 bases. The sequence was collected from a man aged 18 to 30 who received the YFV17D yellow fever vaccine. CDR3 protein: CASSLGGAVLSYEQYF. The CDR3 region has the DNA TGTGCCAGCAGCTTAGGGGGAGCGGTGCTCTCCTACGAGCAGTACTTC.